Sequencing of this T cell receptor beta chain was carried out in a study of blood T cell repertoires in COVID-19. Study context: Acute-phase and convalescent COVID-19 samples originated in the United States, Italy and Spain. In each case, the material was cDNA or gDNA derived from T cells, B-cell-depleted T cells, or PBMCs.

Original processing notes: Researchers report that nucleated cell counts were estimated from reference gene primer amplification. Some clones are missing from TCRdb's copy, which holds only in-frame ones; the method was immunoSEQ multiplex PCR. That table furnishes V, J and clone size, whereas the DNA furnished D and trimming. The sample holds 150,000 to 180,000 clones; around 85% are singletons and the top ten take around 0.63%. Sequencing was done on a sample of peripheral blood. The sequence was collected from a man between 60 and 75 years old with COVID-19, enrolled during active disease.

This CDR3 reads CASSSGDDRGGDTQYF. CDR3 coding DNA: TGCGCCAGCAGCTCCGGGGATGACAGGGGAGGAGATACGCAGTATTTT. The gene calls are TRBV5-1 and TRBJ2-3; 8 nucleotides match TRBD1. Germline CDR1 reads SGHRS; CDR2 reads YFSETQ. The CDR3 sequence is 16 residues long. With V trimmed by 3 bases and J by 5 bases, 11 bases remained unmatched. The whole variable domain, filled in from reference TRBV5-1 and TRBJ2-3, reads KAGVTQTPRYLIKTRGQQVTLSCSPISGHRSVSWYQQTPGQGLQFLFEYFSETQRNKGNFPGRFSGRQFSNSRSEMNVSTLELGDSALYLCASSSGDDRGGDTQYFGPGTRLTVL.